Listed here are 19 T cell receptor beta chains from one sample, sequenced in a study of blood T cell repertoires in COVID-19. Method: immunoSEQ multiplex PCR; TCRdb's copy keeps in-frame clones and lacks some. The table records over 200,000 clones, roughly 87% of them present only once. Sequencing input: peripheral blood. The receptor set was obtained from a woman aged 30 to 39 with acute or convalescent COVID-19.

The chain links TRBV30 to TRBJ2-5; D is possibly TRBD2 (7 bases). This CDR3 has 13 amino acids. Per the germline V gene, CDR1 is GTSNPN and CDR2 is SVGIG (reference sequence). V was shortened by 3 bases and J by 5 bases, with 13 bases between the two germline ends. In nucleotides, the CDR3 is TGTGCCTGGAGATGGGGGGGCCGGGAGACCCAGTACTTC. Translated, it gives CAWRWGGRETQYF.

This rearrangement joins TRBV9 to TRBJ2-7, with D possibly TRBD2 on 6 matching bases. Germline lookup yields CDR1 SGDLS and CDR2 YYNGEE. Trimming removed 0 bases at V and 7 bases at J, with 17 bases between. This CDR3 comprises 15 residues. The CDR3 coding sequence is TGTGCCAGCAGCGTAGCTGGGACCCTGGGGGGTGAGCAGTACTTC. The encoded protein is CASSVAGTLGGEQYF.

CDR3 amino acids: CASGSDKVYSKETQYF. The CDR3 nucleotides are TGTGCTAGTGGTTCTGACAAGGTCTACTCAAAAGAGACCCAGTACTTC. This chain joins TRBV12-5 and TRBJ2-5; D gene unclear. V dropped 4 bases and J dropped 3 bases, with 18 bases sitting between them. The CDR3 is 16 residues long. The germline V gene encodes CDR1 LGHNT and CDR2 FRNRAP.

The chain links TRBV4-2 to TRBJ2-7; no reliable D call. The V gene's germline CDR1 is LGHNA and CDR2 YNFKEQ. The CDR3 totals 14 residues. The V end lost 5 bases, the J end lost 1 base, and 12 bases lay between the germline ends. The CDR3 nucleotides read TGTGCCAGCAGCAGTGGGTCGGGTTCCTACGAGCAGTACTTC. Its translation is CASSSGSGSYEQYF.

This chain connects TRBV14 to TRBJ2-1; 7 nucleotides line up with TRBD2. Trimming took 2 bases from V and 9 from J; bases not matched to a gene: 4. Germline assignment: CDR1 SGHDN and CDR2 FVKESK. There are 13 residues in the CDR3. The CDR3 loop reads CASSQRRESEQFF. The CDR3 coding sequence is TGTGCCAGCAGCCAACGGCGGGAGAGTGAGCAGTTCTTC.

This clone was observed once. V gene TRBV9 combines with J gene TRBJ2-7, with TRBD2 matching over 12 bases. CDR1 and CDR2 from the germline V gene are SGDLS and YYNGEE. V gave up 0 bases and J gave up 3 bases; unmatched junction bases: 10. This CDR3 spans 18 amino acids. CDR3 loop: CASSVGVRTSGIFYEQYF. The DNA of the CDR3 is TGTGCCAGCAGCGTAGGAGTTCGGACTAGCGGGATTTTCTACGAGCAGTACTTC.

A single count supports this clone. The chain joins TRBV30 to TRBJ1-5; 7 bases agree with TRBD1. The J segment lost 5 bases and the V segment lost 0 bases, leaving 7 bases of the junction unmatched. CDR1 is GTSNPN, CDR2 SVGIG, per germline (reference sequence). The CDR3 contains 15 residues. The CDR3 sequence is CAWSVQGFLYQPQHF. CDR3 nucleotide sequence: TGTGCCTGGAGTGTACAGGGGTTCCTATATCAGCCCCAGCATTTT.

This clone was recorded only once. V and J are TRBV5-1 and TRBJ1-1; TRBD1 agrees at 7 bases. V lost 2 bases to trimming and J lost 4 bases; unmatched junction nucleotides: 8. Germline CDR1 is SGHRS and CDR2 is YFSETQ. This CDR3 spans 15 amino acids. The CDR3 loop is CASSLQGSLSTEAFF. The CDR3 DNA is TGCGCCAGCAGCTTACAGGGGTCTCTATCCACTGAAGCTTTCTTT.

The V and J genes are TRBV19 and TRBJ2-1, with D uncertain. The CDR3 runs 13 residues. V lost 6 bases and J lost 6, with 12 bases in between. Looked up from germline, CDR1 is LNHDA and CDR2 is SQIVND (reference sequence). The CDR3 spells CASSPHTGNEQFF. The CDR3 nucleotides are TGTGCCAGTAGCCCTCATACTGGCAATGAGCAGTTCTTC.

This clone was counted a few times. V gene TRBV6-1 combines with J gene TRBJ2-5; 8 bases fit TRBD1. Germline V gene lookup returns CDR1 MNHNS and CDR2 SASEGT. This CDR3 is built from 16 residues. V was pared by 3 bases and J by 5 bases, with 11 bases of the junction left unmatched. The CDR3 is CASSEPQGANYETQYF. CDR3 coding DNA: TGTGCCAGCAGTGAGCCGCAGGGGGCGAATTATGAGACCCAGTACTTC.

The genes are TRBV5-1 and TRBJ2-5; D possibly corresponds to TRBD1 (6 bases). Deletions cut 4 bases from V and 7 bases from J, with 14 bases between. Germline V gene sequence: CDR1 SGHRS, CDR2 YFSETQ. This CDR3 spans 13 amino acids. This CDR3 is CASSQQGPGTQYF. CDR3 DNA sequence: TGCGCCAGCAGCCAACAGGGTCCGGGGACCCAGTACTTC.

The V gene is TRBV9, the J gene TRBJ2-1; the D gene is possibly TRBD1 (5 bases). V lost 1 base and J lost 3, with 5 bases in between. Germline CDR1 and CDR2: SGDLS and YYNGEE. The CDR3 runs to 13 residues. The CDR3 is CASSVQGYNEQFF. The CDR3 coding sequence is TGTGCCAGCAGCGTACAGGGCTACAATGAGCAGTTCTTC.

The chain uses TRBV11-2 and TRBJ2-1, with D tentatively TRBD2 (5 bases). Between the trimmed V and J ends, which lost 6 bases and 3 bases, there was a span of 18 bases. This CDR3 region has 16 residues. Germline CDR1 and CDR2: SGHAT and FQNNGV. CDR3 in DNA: TGTGCCAGCAGTCAAAGGGAGCGGAGCCGCTACAATGAGCAGTTCTTC. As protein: CASSQRERSRYNEQFF.

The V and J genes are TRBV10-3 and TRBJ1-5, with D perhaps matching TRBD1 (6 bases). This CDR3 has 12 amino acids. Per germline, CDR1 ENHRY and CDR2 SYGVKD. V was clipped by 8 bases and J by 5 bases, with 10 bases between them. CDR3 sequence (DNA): TGTGCCATCCGGGACAACGATCAGCCCCAGCATTTT. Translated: CAIRDNDQPQHF.

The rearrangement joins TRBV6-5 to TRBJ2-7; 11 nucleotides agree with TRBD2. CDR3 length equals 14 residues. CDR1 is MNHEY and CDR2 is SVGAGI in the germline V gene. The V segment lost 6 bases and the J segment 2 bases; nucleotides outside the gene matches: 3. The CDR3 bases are TGTGCCAGCAGCCGACTAGCGGGGACCTACGAGCAGTACTTC. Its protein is CASSRLAGTYEQYF.

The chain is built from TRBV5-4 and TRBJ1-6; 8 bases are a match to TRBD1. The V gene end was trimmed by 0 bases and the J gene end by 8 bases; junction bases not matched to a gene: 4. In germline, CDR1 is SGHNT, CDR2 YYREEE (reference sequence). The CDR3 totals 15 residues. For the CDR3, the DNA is TGTGCCAGCAGCTTGGACCGACAGGGGTATTCACCCCTCCACTTT. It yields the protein CASSLDRQGYSPLHF. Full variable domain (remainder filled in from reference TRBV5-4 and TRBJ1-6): ETGVTQSPTHLIKTRGQQVTLRCSSQSGHNTVSWYQQALGQGPQFIFQYYREEENGRGNFPPRFSGLQFPNYSSELNVNALELDDSALYLCASSLDRQGYSPLHFGNGTRLTVT.

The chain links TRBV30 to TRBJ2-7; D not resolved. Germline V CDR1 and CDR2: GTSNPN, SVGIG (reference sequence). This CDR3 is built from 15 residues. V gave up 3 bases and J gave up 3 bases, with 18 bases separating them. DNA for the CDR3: TGTGCCTGGAGCCCAGTTAGCCCGGTTCTCTACGAGCAGTACTTC. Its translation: CAWSPVSPVLYEQYF.

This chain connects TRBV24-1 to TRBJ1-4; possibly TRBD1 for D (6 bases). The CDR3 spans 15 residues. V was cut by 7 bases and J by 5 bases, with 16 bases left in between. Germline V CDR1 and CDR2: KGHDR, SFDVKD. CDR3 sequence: CATSPRGGSNEKLFF. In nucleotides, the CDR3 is TGTGCCACCAGCCCTAGGGGGGGATCAAATGAAAAACTGTTTTTT.

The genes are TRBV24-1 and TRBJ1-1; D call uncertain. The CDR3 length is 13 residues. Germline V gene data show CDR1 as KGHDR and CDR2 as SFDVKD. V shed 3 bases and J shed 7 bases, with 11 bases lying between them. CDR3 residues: CATSDHSGGEAFF. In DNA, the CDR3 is TGTGCCACCAGTGATCATTCAGGTGGTGAAGCTTTCTTT.